The next 13 T cell receptor beta chains were all read from a single sample in a study of blood T cell repertoires in COVID-19. Libraries were prepared by immunoSEQ multiplex PCR; TCRdb keeps only in-frame clonotypes and omits some of them. The sample carries about 92,000 clones, less than 85% recorded once. Sequencing used peripheral blood. These receptors came from a woman aged 70 to 79 with acute or convalescent COVID-19.

This clone has more than one count but fewer than ten. The rearrangement joins TRBV28 to TRBJ1-2, with a weak D call TRBD1 (5 bases). Trimming took off 6 bases at V and 5 bases at J, with 13 bases between the two ends. This CDR3 has 13 amino acids. Germline CDR1 MDHEN, CDR2 SYDVKM. DNA for the CDR3: TGTGCCAGCAGACTGGGACTGAATTATGGCTACACCTTC. Encoded protein: CASRLGLNYGYTF.

This clone is judged medium-sized. The rearrangement links TRBV2 to TRBJ2-7; the D gene is possibly TRBD1 (6 bases). Germline V gene sequence: CDR1 SNHLY, CDR2 FYNNEI. The CDR3 spans 12 residues. The V and J ends lost 9 bases and 2 bases respectively, with 11 bases between them. Here the CDR3 reads CASGQTTYEQYF. CDR3 sequence (DNA): TGTGCCAGTGGACAGACGACCTACGAGCAGTACTTC.

The rearrangement uses TRBV2 and TRBJ1-1; D is unresolved. The germline V and J ends were trimmed by 0 bases and 7 bases, with 6 bases remaining between them. This CDR3 contains 12 residues. Per the germline V gene, CDR1 is SNHLY and CDR2 is FYNNEI. The CDR3 coding sequence is TGTGCCAGCAGTGAAGCGGCAGATGAAGCTTTCTTT. Encoded protein: CASSEAADEAFF.

This clone was counted once. The rearrangement links TRBV10-1 to TRBJ2-2; TRBD1 is a possible D gene (6 bases). CDR1 is WNHNN, CDR2 SYGVQD, per germline (reference sequence). This CDR3 is 14 amino acids long. The V and J ends lost 7 bases and 5 bases respectively, with 14 bases between them. CDR3 DNA: TGCGCCAGCATTGATACAGGGCGAACCGGGGAGCTGTTTTTT. This encodes CASIDTGRTGELFF.

The chain has TRBV7-8 and TRBJ2-1, with TRBD2 identical over 9 bases. The junction had 8 bases not matched to a gene; V was cut back by 5 bases and J by 0 bases. This CDR3 comprises 17 residues. CDR1 and CDR2 from the germline V gene are SGHVS and FQNEAQ. CDR3 amino acids: CASSIRLAASSYNEQFF. The CDR3 DNA sequence: TGTGCCAGCAGCATCCGACTAGCGGCGAGCTCCTACAATGAGCAGTTCTTC.

The genes are TRBV9 and TRBJ2-3; D is unclear. This CDR3 comprises 16 residues. V lost 1 base, J lost 0 bases, and 12 bases lay in between. Germline V gene data show CDR1 as SGDLS and CDR2 as YYNGEE. CDR3 nucleotides: TGTGCCAGCAGCGTAATGAGCGTTTCTAGCACAGATACGCAGTATTTT. Its protein is CASSVMSVSSTDTQYF.

The chain combines TRBV9 with TRBJ2-5; tentatively, D is TRBD1 (5 bases). Germline V CDR1 and CDR2: SGDLS, YYNGEE. The CDR3 consists of 15 residues. V lost 4 bases and J 2 bases, leaving 15 bases between the germline ends. The CDR3 here is CASSSSLTAQETQYF. The CDR3 DNA reads as TGTGCCAGCAGCTCCTCCCTGACAGCTCAAGAGACCCAGTACTTC.

J is TRBJ1-3 and V is TRBV9; 10 bases match TRBD1. The V gene's germline CDR1 is SGDLS and CDR2 YYNGEE. The CDR3 has 15 amino acids. V shed 4 bases and J 8 bases; nucleotides not matched to a gene: 9. The CDR3, as DNA: TGTGCCAGCAGCACCCGAGGGACAGGGGAGGACACCATATATTTT. Protein: CASSTRGTGEDTIYF.

This chain links TRBV4-1 with TRBJ2-7; possible D gene TRBD2, 6 bases. Germline loops: CDR1 MGHRA, CDR2 YSYEKL. This CDR3 is 15 amino acids long. V gave up 1 base and J gave up 1 base, with 11 bases separating them. CDR3 in DNA: TGCGCCAGCAGCCAAGGTTGGGGGGAATCCTACGAGCAGTACTTC. It specifies CASSQGWGESYEQYF.

The chain uses TRBV5-1 and TRBJ2-1; 9 bases agree with TRBD1. This CDR3 spans 16 amino acids. Germline trimming cut 4 bases from V and 2 bases from J; bases unmatched to any gene: 7. The germline CDR1 and CDR2 sequences are SGHRS and YFSETQ. The CDR3 DNA reads TGCGCCAGCAGCAGGACAGGGGCCACCACCTACAATGAGCAGTTCTTC. Encoded protein: CASSRTGATTYNEQFF.

The chain recombines TRBV7-2 with TRBJ1-1; 7 bases line up with TRBD1. In germline, CDR1 is SGHTA, CDR2 FQGNSA. The CDR3 runs to 15 residues. The V gene end was trimmed by 3 bases and the J gene end by 2 bases; junction bases not matched to a gene: 6. The CDR3 DNA follows: TGTGCCAGCAGCTTCCGGACAGGATACAACACTGAAGCTTTCTTT. Protein: CASSFRTGYNTEAFF.

The chain links TRBV10-3 to TRBJ1-4; tentatively, D is TRBD1 (6 bases). This CDR3 is 14 amino acids long. Trimming took 4 bases from V and 5 from J, leaving 11 bases between them. Germline V gives CDR1 ENHRY, CDR2 SYGVKD. The CDR3 is CAISGGPGNEKLFF. The CDR3 nucleotides read TGTGCCATCAGTGGGGGGCCTGGGAATGAAAAACTGTTTTTT.

This chain links TRBV21-1 with TRBJ2-2; TRBD2 is the table's D call, not checked against the DNA. TRBV21-1 has pseudogene status. CDR3 length: 16 residues. CDR3 region: CASSKEGRGAPGELFF. In DNA form, the CDR3 reads TGTGCCAGCAGCAAAGAGGGGCGGGGGGCCCCCGGGGAGCTGTTTTTT.